The 15 T cell receptor beta chains below all came from one sample that was sequenced in a study of type 1 and type 2 diabetes patients (dated by TCRdb to 2016 to 2017). Sequencing instrument: Illumina MiSeq. Genomic DNA from sorted T cell subsets served as template for TCRbeta CDR3 amplification. The TCRbeta CDR3 region was amplified by multiplex PCR with 30 forward and 13 reverse primers. The public reads were run again by TCRdb, first through fastp at Q25 and then through MiXCR, and only productive beta chains were kept. Every CDR3 protein is listed once, alongside the most common genes and DNA of its rows. The sample table shows a few hundred thousand distinct CDR3 sequences, and roughly 50% are seen once. In total, the top ten clones hold about an eighth of the sample. Source material: peripheral blood mononuclear cells (PBMCs). Receptors were obtained from a man aged 18-30 years with type 2 diabetes.

The table lists this clonotype with a few counts. The V and J genes are TRBV3-1 and TRBJ2-7; no reliable D call. The germline V gene has CDR1 LGHDT and CDR2 YNNKEL (reference sequence). This CDR3 has 13 amino acids. Trimming left V 4 bases short and J 3 bases short, with 10 bases between. CDR3 protein: CASSRRSYYEQYF. The CDR3 nucleotides read TGTGCCAGCAGCCGACGATCGTACTACGAGCAGTACTTC.

The gene calls are TRBV7-8 and TRBJ1-1; 9 bases map to TRBD1. V shed 6 bases and J 0 bases; nucleotides not matched to a gene: 11. The CDR3 extends over 17 amino acids. CDR1 SGHVS and CDR2 FQNEAQ come from the germline V gene. The CDR3 reads CASSYWGQGGLNTEAFF. DNA for the CDR3: TGTGCCAGCAGTTACTGGGGACAGGGCGGGTTGAACACTGAAGCTTTCTTT. Full variable domain (outside the CDR3, taken from reference TRBV7-8 and TRBJ1-1): GAGVSQSPRYKVAKRGQDVALRCDPISGHVSLFWYQQALGQGPEFLTYFQNEAQLDKSGLPSDRFFAERPEGSVSTLKIQRTQQEDSAVYLCASSYWGQGGLNTEAFFGQGTRLTVV.

Worth noting for this clonotype: At one end, the junction sequence differs from germline, possibly due to a read error. The chain combines TRBV19 with TRBJ1-5; D remains unclear. The CDR3 is 14 residues long. CDR1 and CDR2 (germline): LNHDA, SQIVND (reference sequence). The CDR3 is CASSIQQLNQPRHF. CDR3 bases: TGTGCCAGTAGTATCCAACAGTTGAATCAGCCCCGGCATTTT. Based on the CDR3 plus reference TRBV19 and TRBJ1-5, the full variable domain is DGGITQSPKYLFRKEGQNVTLSCEQNLNHDAMYWYRQDPGQGLRLIYYSQIVNDFQKGDIAEGYSVSREKKESFPLTVTSAQKNPTAFYLCASSIQQLNQPRHFGDGTRLSIL.

The V call is TRBV12-3 or TRBV12-4, the J call TRBJ1-2, with D possibly matching TRBD1 (6 bases). CDR3 size: 12 residues. The V and J ends lost 4 bases and 8 bases respectively, with 11 bases between them. CDR3 residues: CASSSYRAGYTF. In DNA, the CDR3 is TGTGCCAGCAGTTCCTACAGGGCCGGCTACACCTTC.

V usage is TRBV6-7 and J usage is TRBJ2-5, with 8 bases aligning to TRBD2. TRBV6-7 is an ORF, with its function uncertain. The junction had 14 bases not matched to a gene; V was cut back by 0 bases and J by 5 bases. The CDR3 loop spans 18 amino acids. The CDR3 DNA sequence: TGTGCCAGCAGTTACTCGGGCTCTGTAGCGGGACCGCCGGAGACCCAGTACTTC. Its protein product is CASSYSGSVAGPPETQYF.

This chain links TRBV2 with TRBJ2-7; no clear D gene. Deletions cut 3 bases from V and 2 bases from J, with 8 bases between. The CDR3 runs to 13 residues. Germline V gene lookup returns CDR1 SNHLY and CDR2 FYNNEI. The CDR3 nucleotides read TGTGCCAGCAGTGAGAACGGCCCCTACGAGCAGTACTTC. Protein sequence: CASSENGPYEQYF.

This clonotype was detected a few times. CDR3 nucleotides: TGTGCCTGGACGGGACTAGCGGCTAATTACAATGAGCAGTTCTTC. Protein: CAWTGLAANYNEQFF. The chain combines TRBV30 with TRBJ2-1; TRBD2 aligns across 11 bases. V gave up 4 bases and J gave up 4 bases; unmatched junction bases: 6. The CDR3 covers 15 residues. Germline V gene data show CDR1 as GTSNPN and CDR2 as SVGIG (reference sequence).

This chain joins TRBV11-3 and TRBJ2-7; 7 bases line up with TRBD1. This CDR3 is 14 amino acids long. Per germline, CDR1 SGHNT and CDR2 YENEEA. V lost 4 bases to trimming and J lost 4 bases; unmatched junction nucleotides: 7. CDR3: CASSSGTAFYEQYF. Here the CDR3 DNA reads TGTGCCAGCAGCTCCGGGACAGCCTTTTACGAGCAGTACTTC.

To note about this clonotype: A read error may account for a junction end that differs from germline. The chain joins TRBV2 to TRBJ2-5; possibly TRBD2 for D (6 bases). Germline-derived CDR1 and CDR2 are SNHLY and FYNNEI. The CDR3 is 15 amino acids. This chain's CDR3 is CASSSDSIQGGERFF. The CDR3 DNA is TGTGCCAGCAGTTCGGACTCAATCCAGGGCGGGGAGCGGTTCTTC.

The genes are TRBV20-1 and TRBJ2-3; the D gene is possibly TRBD2 (5 bases). The germline V gene encodes CDR1 DFQATT and CDR2 SNEGSKA (reference sequence). Trimming removed 0 bases from V and 2 bases from J, with 21 bases in between. This CDR3 has 18 residues. The CDR3 DNA reads as TGCAGTGCTAGAGACAGCGTAGGGTTAGCGACTTACACAGATACGCAGTATTTT. It yields the protein CSARDSVGLATYTDTQYF.

The chain employs TRBV6-5 and TRBJ1-5, with 11 bases fitting TRBD1. V trimming: 5 bases; J trimming: 5 bases; junction bases outside the gene matches: 8. This CDR3 contains 16 residues. Germline V gives CDR1 MNHEY, CDR2 SVGAGI. CDR3 bases: TGTGCCAGCAGTGGCCATTGGGGACAGGGGGATCAGCCCCAGCATTTT. The encoded protein is CASSGHWGQGDQPQHF.

V usage is TRBV13 and J usage is TRBJ2-3; 7 bases are a match to TRBD1. V was pared by 7 bases and J by 2 bases, with 9 bases of the junction left unmatched. CDR3 length: 15 amino acids. Germline V lookup: CDR1 PRHDT, CDR2 FYEKMQ (reference sequence). The CDR3 nucleotides read TGTGCCAGCACTGGACAGGAGTTGCCCACAGATACGCAGTATTTT. Protein sequence: CASTGQELPTDTQYF.

The rearrangement joins TRBV20-1 to TRBJ2-3, with TRBD2 as a possible D gene (6 bases). V was clipped by 7 bases and J by 1 base, with 6 bases between them. This CDR3 is built from 11 residues. Per germline, CDR1 DFQATT and CDR2 SNEGSKA (reference sequence). This chain's CDR3 is CSVAGTDTQYF. The CDR3 bases are TGCAGTGTAGCGGGCACAGATACGCAGTATTTT.

The chain recombines TRBV20-1 with TRBJ2-7; D is unresolved. In germline, CDR1 is DFQATT, CDR2 SNEGSKA (reference sequence). The ends were cut back, 3 bases at V and 1 base at J, with 10 bases in the middle. The CDR3 totals 13 residues. The DNA for the CDR3 is TGCAGTGCTAGTGGGGATGAGTCCTACGAGCAGTACTTC. Translated: CSASGDESYEQYF.

The rearrangement uses TRBV14 and TRBJ2-5, with a tentative D call TRBD2 (5 bases). Looked up from germline, CDR1 is SGHDN and CDR2 is FVKESK. V lost 0 bases and J 7 bases, leaving 6 bases between the germline ends. This CDR3 is built from 12 residues. The CDR3 here is CASSQERVTQYF. The DNA of the CDR3 is TGTGCCAGCAGCCAAGAGAGGGTGACCCAGTACTTC.